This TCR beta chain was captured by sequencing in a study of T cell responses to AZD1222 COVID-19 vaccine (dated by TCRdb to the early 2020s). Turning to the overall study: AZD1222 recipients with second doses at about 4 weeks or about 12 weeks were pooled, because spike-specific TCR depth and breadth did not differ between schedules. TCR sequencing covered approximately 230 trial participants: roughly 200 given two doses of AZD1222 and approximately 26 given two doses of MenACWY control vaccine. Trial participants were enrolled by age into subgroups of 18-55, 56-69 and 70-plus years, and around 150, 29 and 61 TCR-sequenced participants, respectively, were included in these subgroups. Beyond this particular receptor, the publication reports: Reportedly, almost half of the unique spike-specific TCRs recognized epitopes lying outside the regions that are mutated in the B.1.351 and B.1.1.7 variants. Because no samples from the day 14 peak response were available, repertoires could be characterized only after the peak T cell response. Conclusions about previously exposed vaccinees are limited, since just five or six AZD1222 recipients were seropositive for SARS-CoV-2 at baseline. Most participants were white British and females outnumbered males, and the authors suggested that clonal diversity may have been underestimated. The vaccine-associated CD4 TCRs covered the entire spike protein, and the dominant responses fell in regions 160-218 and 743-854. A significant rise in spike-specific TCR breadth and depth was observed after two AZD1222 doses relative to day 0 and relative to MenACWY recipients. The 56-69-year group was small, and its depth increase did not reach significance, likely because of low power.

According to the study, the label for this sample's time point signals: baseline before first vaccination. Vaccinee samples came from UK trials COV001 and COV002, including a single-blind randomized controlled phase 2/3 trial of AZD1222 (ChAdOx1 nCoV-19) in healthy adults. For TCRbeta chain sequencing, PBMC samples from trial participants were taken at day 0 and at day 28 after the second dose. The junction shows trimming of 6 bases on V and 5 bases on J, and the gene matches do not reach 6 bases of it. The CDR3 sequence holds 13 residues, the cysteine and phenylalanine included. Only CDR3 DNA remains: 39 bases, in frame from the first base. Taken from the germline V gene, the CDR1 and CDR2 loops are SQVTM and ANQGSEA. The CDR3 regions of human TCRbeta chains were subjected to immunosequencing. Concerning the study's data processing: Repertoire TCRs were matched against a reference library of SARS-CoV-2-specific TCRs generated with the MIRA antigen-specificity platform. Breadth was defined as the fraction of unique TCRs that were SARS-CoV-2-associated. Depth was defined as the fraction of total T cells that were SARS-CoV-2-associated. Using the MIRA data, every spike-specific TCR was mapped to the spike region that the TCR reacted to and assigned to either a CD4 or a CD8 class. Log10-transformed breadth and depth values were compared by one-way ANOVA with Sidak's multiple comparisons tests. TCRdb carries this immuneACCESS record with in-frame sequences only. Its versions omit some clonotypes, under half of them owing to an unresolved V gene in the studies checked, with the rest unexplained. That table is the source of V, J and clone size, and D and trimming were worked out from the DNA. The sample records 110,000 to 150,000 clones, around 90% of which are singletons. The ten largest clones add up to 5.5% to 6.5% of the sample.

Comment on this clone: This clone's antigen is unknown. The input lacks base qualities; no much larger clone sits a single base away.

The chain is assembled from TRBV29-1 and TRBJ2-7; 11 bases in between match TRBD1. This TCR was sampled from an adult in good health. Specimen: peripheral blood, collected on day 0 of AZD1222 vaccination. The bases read TGCAGCGTGGGAGGACAGGGGGCCCACGAGCAGTACTTC. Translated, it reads CSVGGQGAHEQYF.